Sequencing of this T cell receptor beta chain was carried out in a study of T cell responses to AZD1222 COVID-19 vaccine. Study as a whole: Second-dose timings of about 4 or about 12 weeks were pooled. Study-wide results and limits: Donors were mostly white British, more females; clonal diversity possibly underestimated. Recipients of two AZD1222 doses showed rising Spike-specific TCR breadth and depth. Repertoire sampling was restricted to post-peak T cell response timepoints.

Profiling relied on immunoSEQ multiplex PCR, and the TCRdb table lists in-frame clones only, not all of them. The table lists some 160,000 clones, approximately 90% of them singletons. This clone has only a few counts. Its antigen is not known. Germline V gene sequence: CDR1 SGHRS, CDR2 YFSETQ. This CDR3 comprises 15 residues. Trimming pared 4 bases from V and 3 bases from J, leaving 14 bases between. The rearrangement joins TRBV5-1 to TRBJ1-5, with D unclear. This sequence originates from an adult in good health. The specimen comprised peripheral blood, sampled on day 0 of AZD1222 vaccination. The CDR3 DNA reads TGCGCCAGCAGCCTAAGCGGTGTGGACAATCAGCCCCAGCATTTT. The encoded protein is CASSLSGVDNQPQHF.